Presented here are 15 T cell receptor beta chains from one specimen sequenced in a study of blood T cell repertoires in COVID-19 (dated by TCRdb to 2020 to 2021). The library was produced with the immunoSEQ multiplex PCR assay. TCRdb obtained this table from immuneACCESS and retained in-frame rearrangements with V and J assigned. These tables miss some clones; where compared with another copy, unresolved V genes account for less than half of the shortfall, and the remainder is unexplained. The sample yields about 140,000 clones; 76% were counted once. The ten largest account for 3.5% to 5% of the sample. Sequences were obtained from peripheral blood. The source is a woman older than 75 with active or convalescent COVID-19.

The gene calls are TRBV2 and TRBJ2-7, with a possible D match to TRBD2 (6 bases). CDR1 SNHLY and CDR2 FYNNEI come from the germline V gene. Trimming took off 5 bases at V and 7 bases at J, with 21 bases between the two ends. The CDR3 covers 15 residues. The CDR3 DNA follows: TGTGCCAGCAGTCCACCCCCAGGGACTGTCTTGGAGCAGTACTTC. As protein: CASSPPPGTVLEQYF.

The rearrangement links TRBV15 to TRBJ2-7; maybe TRBD1 (6 bases). The germline V and J ends were trimmed by 2 bases and 5 bases, with 13 bases remaining between them. Germline-derived CDR1 and CDR2 are LNHNV and YYDKDF (reference sequence). The CDR3 runs to 14 residues. The CDR3 nucleotides read TGTGCCACCAGCAGAAGACAAAACAGGGACGAGCAGTACTTC. Protein product: CATSRRQNRDEQYF.

The rearrangement uses TRBV7-2 and TRBJ2-1, with TRBD2 matching over 9 bases. Germline values: CDR1 SGHTA, CDR2 FQGNSA. This CDR3 contains 14 residues. The junction had 8 bases not matched to a gene; V was cut back by 8 bases and J by 6 bases. The CDR3 DNA sequence: TGTGCCAGCTCGGGGCTAGCGGGGAGCAATGAGCAGTTCTTC. Its protein product is CASSGLAGSNEQFF. The full variable domain, in which reference TRBV7-2 and TRBJ2-1 provide the parts outside the CDR3, is GAGVSQSPSNKVTEKGKDVELRCDPISGHTALYWYRQSLGQGLEFLIYFQGNSAPDKSGLPSDRFSAERTGGSVSTLTIQRTQQEDSAVYLCASSGLAGSNEQFFGPGTRLTVL.

The chain couples TRBV16 to TRBJ2-2; D perhaps matches TRBD1 (6 bases). With 4 bases removed from V and 5 bases from J, the gap between germline ends came to 11 bases. Germline-derived CDR1 and CDR2 are KGHSY and FQNENV. This CDR3 is 14 amino acids long. The CDR3 loop is CASSPGQLTGELFF. The DNA of the CDR3 is TGTGCCAGCAGCCCCGGACAGCTAACCGGGGAGCTGTTTTTT.

The chain links TRBV2 to TRBJ1-1; a weak D match, TRBD1 (6 bases). V lost 5 bases and J 4 bases, leaving 14 bases between the germline ends. CDR3 length: 14 amino acids. Germline V gives CDR1 SNHLY, CDR2 FYNNEI. The CDR3 DNA reads TGTGCCAGCAGTTCCGGGGGGGGCCCCACTGAAGCTTTCTTT. This encodes CASSSGGGPTEAFF. Full variable domain (rest looked up from reference TRBV2 and TRBJ1-1): EPEVTQTPSHQVTQMGQEVILRCVPISNHLYFYWYRQILGQKVEFLVSFYNNEISEKSEIFDDQFSVERPDGSNFTLKIRSTKLEDSAMYFCASSSGGGPTEAFFGQGTRLTVV.

The chain is built from TRBV9 and TRBJ1-2; a possible D gene is TRBD1 (5 bases). V was trimmed by 4 bases and J by 3 bases, leaving 13 bases between them. The CDR3 is 14 amino acids. CDR1 is SGDLS and CDR2 is YYNGEE in the germline V gene. The CDR3 DNA follows: TGTGCCAGCAGCTCAGGCCCGGGGGACTATGGCTACACCTTC. Protein: CASSSGPGDYGYTF.

The chain combines TRBV4-1 with TRBJ2-7; 10 positions agree with TRBD1. The trim removed 0 bases at V and 5 bases at J, leaving 4 bases unmatched. This CDR3 is 15 amino acids long. In germline, CDR1 is MGHRA, CDR2 YSYEKL. The CDR3 DNA is TGCGCCAGCAGCCAAGATTGGACAGGGGGGAACGAGCAGTACTTC. Protein sequence: CASSQDWTGGNEQYF.

This rearrangement joins TRBV6-2 or TRBV6-3 to TRBJ2-2; 7 positions agree with TRBD1. With V trimmed by 5 bases and J by 2 bases, 5 bases remained unmatched. The germline CDR1 and CDR2 sequences are MNHEY and SVGEGT. This CDR3 spans 15 amino acids. The CDR3 coding sequence is TGTGCCAGCAGTAACCGGGACAGTAACACCGGGGAGCTGTTTTTT. This translates into CASSNRDSNTGELFF.

V and J are TRBV27 and TRBJ1-5; the D is unclear. The germline CDR1 and CDR2 sequences are MNHEY and SMNVEV (reference sequence). CDR3 length equals 14 residues. V was trimmed by 6 bases and J by 2 bases, leaving 11 bases between them. CDR3 in DNA: TGTGCCAGCAGCGGGGTATTCGGCAATCAGCCCCAGCATTTT. Its protein product is CASSGVFGNQPQHF.

The chain links TRBV4-2 to TRBJ1-2; D gene unclear. The length of the CDR3 is 13 residues. CDR1 LGHNA and CDR2 YNFKEQ come from the germline V gene. V was shortened by 1 base and J by 8 bases, with 11 bases between the two germline ends. In DNA form, the CDR3 reads TGTGCCAGCAGCCAAGTGGTCGAGGGCGGCTACACCTTC. Its protein is CASSQVVEGGYTF.

This clone was detected a few times. V and J are TRBV5-8 and TRBJ1-3, with TRBD1 matching 9 bases. Germline CDR1 reads SGHTS; CDR2 reads YDEGEE. The CDR3 consists of 14 residues. Trimming took 5 bases from V and 4 from J; bases not matched to a gene: 4. The CDR3 nucleotides are TGTGCCAGCAGACGGACAGGGGCCGGAAACACCATATATTTT. The encoded protein is CASRRTGAGNTIYF.

This clone came up a few times. J is TRBJ2-3 and V is TRBV4-1; 12 bases are a match to TRBD2. CDR3 size: 20 residues. The J segment lost 0 bases and the V segment lost 1 base, leaving 11 bases of the junction unmatched. The germline V gene has CDR1 MGHRA and CDR2 YSYEKL. CDR3: CASSQAETSGGNTSTDTQYF. CDR3 coding DNA: TGCGCCAGCAGCCAAGCCGAAACTAGCGGGGGGAATACTAGCACAGATACGCAGTATTTT.

This clone has a single count. CDR3 residues: CASRADRHPTDTQYF. In DNA form, the CDR3 reads TGTGCCAGCAGAGCCGACAGGCATCCCACAGATACGCAGTATTTT. The V and J genes are TRBV2 and TRBJ2-3, with D possibly matching TRBD1 (6 bases). In germline, CDR1 is SNHLY, CDR2 FYNNEI. The CDR3 contains 15 residues. Deletions cut 6 bases from V and 2 bases from J, with 15 bases between. The whole variable domain, filled in from reference TRBV2 and TRBJ2-3, reads EPEVTQTPSHQVTQMGQEVILRCVPISNHLYFYWYRQILGQKVEFLVSFYNNEISEKSEIFDDQFSVERPDGSNFTLKIRSTKLEDSAMYFCASRADRHPTDTQYFGPGTRLTVL.

This clone was counted between two and nine times. This chain joins TRBV12-3 or TRBV12-4 and TRBJ1-2; 7 bases align to TRBD1. V trimming: 5 bases; J trimming: 6 bases; junction bases outside the gene matches: 6. CDR3 length: 13 residues. In nucleotides, the CDR3 is TGTGCCAGCAGTCTCACAGGGGCAAATGGCTACACCTTC. Its translation is CASSLTGANGYTF.

The CDR3 here is CASKPGGIYGYTF. In DNA form, the CDR3 reads TGTGCCAGCAAACCTGGGGGGATCTATGGCTACACCTTC. V is TRBV2 and J is TRBJ1-2; weak D call: TRBD1 (5 bases). CDR3 size: 13 residues. Germline V gene data show CDR1 as SNHLY and CDR2 as FYNNEI. V lost 7 bases and J lost 4, with 13 bases in between.